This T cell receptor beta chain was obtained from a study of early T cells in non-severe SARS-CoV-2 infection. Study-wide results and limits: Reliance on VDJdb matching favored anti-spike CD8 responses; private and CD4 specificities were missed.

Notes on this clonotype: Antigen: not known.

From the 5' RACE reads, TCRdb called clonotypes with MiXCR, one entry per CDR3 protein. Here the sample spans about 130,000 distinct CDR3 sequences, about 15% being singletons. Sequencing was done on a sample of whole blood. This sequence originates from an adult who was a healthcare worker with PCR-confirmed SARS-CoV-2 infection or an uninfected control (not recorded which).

The CDR3 sequence is CSAYAQVNTEAFF. The DNA for the CDR3 is TGCAGCGCCTACGCCCAGGTGAACACTGAAGCTTTCTTT. This chain uses TRBV29-1 with TRBJ1-1; D is undetermined. With 7 bases removed from V and 0 bases from J, the gap between germline ends came to 12 bases. The CDR3 contains 13 residues. Per the germline V gene, CDR1 is SQVTM and CDR2 is ANQGSEA. Filled out from reference TRBV29-1 and TRBJ1-1, the complete variable domain reads SAVISQKPSRDICQRGTSLTIQCQVDSQVTMMFWYRQQPGQSLTLIATANQGSEATYESGFVIDKFPISRPNLTFSTLTVSNMSPEDSSIYLCSAYAQVNTEAFFGQGTRLTVV.